Below are 19 T cell receptor beta chains sequenced from a single sample in a study of T cell clonotyping in hematopoietic cell transplantation. TCRdb's copy holds only in-frame clones and misses some; the assay was immunoSEQ multiplex PCR. This table has about 27,000 clones, approximately 77% appearing once. Time point defined: recipient sample about 28 days before transplant, after cytoreduction. Sequencing used peripheral blood mononuclear cells, obtained before stem cell transplant. All receptors derive from a man over 45 with myelodysplastic syndrome. Some clones in this sample may be carry-over from other donors' samples.

A few counts support this clone. The chain uses TRBV5-1 and TRBJ2-7; 12 bases are shared with TRBD2. CDR1 is SGHRS, CDR2 YFSETQ, per germline. The J segment lost 4 bases and the V segment lost 4 bases, leaving 6 bases of the junction unmatched. The CDR3 is 15 amino acids. The CDR3 DNA reads TGCGCCAGCAGCCCGCTAGCGGGGGGGACATACGAGCAGTACTTC. The encoded protein is CASSPLAGGTYEQYF. Supplemented by reference TRBV5-1 and TRBJ2-7, the full variable domain reads KAGVTQTPRYLIKTRGQQVTLSCSPISGHRSVSWYQQTPGQGLQFLFEYFSETQRNKGNFPGRFSGRQFSNSRSEMNVSTLELGDSALYLCASSPLAGGTYEQYFGPGTRLTVT.

This clone was counted a few times. This chain uses TRBV6-5 with TRBJ1-6, with D uncertain. Trimming shortened V by 6 bases and J by 4 bases, and 4 bases separated the two germline ends. This CDR3 region has 12 residues. In germline, CDR1 is MNHEY, CDR2 SVGAGI. In DNA form, the CDR3 reads TGTGCCAGCAGACCATATAATTCACCCCTCCACTTT. Translation: CASRPYNSPLHF.

The rearrangement uses TRBV5-4 and TRBJ2-7, with D unclear. Looked up from germline, CDR1 is SGHNT and CDR2 is YYREEE (reference sequence). CDR3 length: 13 amino acids. V was shortened by 4 bases and J by 7 bases, with 15 bases between the two germline ends. CDR3 sequence: CASSLTLDWEQYF. The CDR3 region has the DNA TGTGCCAGCAGCCTGACACTCGACTGGGAGCAGTACTTC. The full variable domain, rest sourced from reference TRBV5-4 and TRBJ2-7, is ETGVTQSPTHLIKTRGQQVTLRCSSQSGHNTVSWYQQALGQGPQFIFQYYREEENGRGNFPPRFSGLQFPNYSSELNVNALELDDSALYLCASSLTLDWEQYFGPGTRLTVT.

This clone was seen only a few times. The chain combines TRBV7-8 with TRBJ2-5, with D possibly being TRBD1 (5 bases). CDR3 length: 15 amino acids. The V gene lost 5 bases and the J gene lost 0 bases, with 13 bases spanning the gap. Germline-derived CDR1 and CDR2 are SGHVS and FQNEAQ. CDR3 coding DNA: TGTGCCAGCAGCCCCCGGACACAGTACCAAGAGACCCAGTACTTC. Amino acids: CASSPRTQYQETQYF.

This clone is medium-sized in the sample. CDR3 sequence reads: CSWWTRTEAFF. The CDR3 region has the DNA TGCTCATGGTGGACACGGACTGAAGCTTTCTTT. V gene TRBV29-1 combines with J gene TRBJ1-1; D might be TRBD1 (5 bases). Germline CDR1 reads SQVTM; CDR2 reads ANQGSEA. The length of the CDR3 is 11 residues.

V is TRBV30 and J is TRBJ2-7, with 13 bases matching TRBD2. Germline lookup yields CDR1 GTSNPN and CDR2 SVGIG (reference sequence). The CDR3 contains 16 residues. The ends lost 3 bases at V and 3 bases at J; junction bases unmatched: 8. The CDR3 DNA is TGTGCCTGGAGCGTCCCCCGGACTAGCGGGGGCTACGAGCAGTACTTC. The encoded protein is CAWSVPRTSGGYEQYF.

J is TRBJ1-1 and V is TRBV30; no firm D call. Germline loops: CDR1 GTSNPN, CDR2 SVGIG (reference sequence). The CDR3 length is 12 residues. The ends were cut back, 7 bases at V and 3 bases at J, with 12 bases in the middle. The CDR3 region has the DNA TGTGCCTCCAGCGGGTCGGACACTGAAGCTTTCTTT. It yields the protein CASSGSDTEAFF.

The chain has TRBV27 and TRBJ1-5; 7 bases align to TRBD1. The V gene's germline CDR1 is MNHEY and CDR2 SMNVEV (reference sequence). The CDR3 length is 16 residues. J gave up 6 bases and V 5 bases, and 13 bases lay outside the gene matches. Here the CDR3 DNA reads TGTGCCAGCAGTCCCGGAACCGACAGGGCGGGTCAGCCCCAGCATTTT. Protein sequence: CASSPGTDRAGQPQHF.

V and J are TRBV6-1 and TRBJ2-2; unclear D gene. V lost 3 bases, J lost 2 bases, and 7 bases lay in between. Germline V gene lookup returns CDR1 MNHNS and CDR2 SASEGT. This CDR3 region has 14 residues. CDR3 coding DNA: TGTGCCAGCAGTGAGCTTACCAACACCGGGGAGCTGTTTTTT. The encoded protein is CASSELTNTGELFF.

This clone was seen a few times. The V and J genes are TRBV7-2 and TRBJ2-7; D remains unclear. Germline V gives CDR1 SGHTA, CDR2 FQGNSA. Trimming cost V 0 bases and J 3 bases, with 9 bases left between them. CDR3 length equals 14 residues. CDR3 residues: CASSLALLHYEQYF. The CDR3 nucleotides read TGTGCCAGCAGCTTAGCCCTACTTCACTACGAGCAGTACTTC.

This chain joins TRBV28 and TRBJ2-7, with 9 bases identical to TRBD1. The CDR3 contains 12 residues. The germline gives CDR1 MDHEN, CDR2 SYDVKM. Trimming took 8 bases from V and 4 from J; bases not matched to a gene: 3. The CDR3 bases are TGTGCCAGCGGGGACAGGGAGTACGAGCAGTACTTC. Translation: CASGDREYEQYF. Full variable domain (missing parts from reference TRBV28 and TRBJ2-7): DVKVTQSSRYLVKRTGEKVFLECVQDMDHENMFWYRQDPGLGLRLIYFSYDVKMKEKGDIPEGYSVSREKKERFSLILESASTNQTSMYLCASGDREYEQYFGPGTRLTVT.

This clone turned up a few times. The rearrangement links TRBV4-3 to TRBJ1-6; no firm D call. The length of the CDR3 is 14 residues. Germline CDR1 and CDR2: LGHNA and YSLEER. Trimming took off 0 bases at V and 15 bases at J, with 15 bases between the two ends. The CDR3 spells CASSQDKGSLSLHF. The CDR3 region has the DNA TGCGCCAGCAGCCAAGATAAAGGCTCCTTAAGCCTCCACTTT.

V is TRBV28 and J is TRBJ1-5; D unclear. V lost 6 bases, J lost 5 bases, and 11 bases lay in between. The CDR3 has 13 amino acids. Germline V gives CDR1 MDHEN, CDR2 SYDVKM. For the CDR3, the DNA is TGTGCCAGCAGCGAAGGAAGTCATCAGCCCCAGCATTTT. It specifies CASSEGSHQPQHF.

This clone has just one count. The V and J genes are TRBV5-1 and TRBJ1-2, with 9 bases lining up with TRBD1. The CDR3 totals 13 residues. J lost 3 bases, V lost 4 bases, and 1 base had no gene match. Germline V gene sequence: CDR1 SGHRS, CDR2 YFSETQ. CDR3 DNA sequence: TGCGCCAGCAGCCGGGACAGGGACTATGGCTACACCTTC. This sequence encodes CASSRDRDYGYTF.

The V gene is TRBV6-5, the J gene TRBJ1-2; D call uncertain. V was shortened by 0 bases and J by 5 bases, with 7 bases between the two germline ends. Germline V lookup: CDR1 MNHEY, CDR2 SVGAGI. The CDR3 totals 13 residues. The CDR3: CASSYSTGYGYTF. The CDR3 nucleotides read TGTGCCAGCAGTTACTCGACGGGTTATGGCTACACCTTC.

The V and J genes are TRBV25-1 and TRBJ1-2, with D tentatively TRBD1 (6 bases). The CDR3 has 17 amino acids. V lost 5 bases, J lost 1 base, and 20 bases lay in between. Germline loops: CDR1 MGHDK, CDR2 SYGVNS. In DNA, the CDR3 is TGTGCCAGCAGTCCATTGGGGCAGTCAGGGGTTAACTATGGCTACACCTTC. Protein: CASSPLGQSGVNYGYTF.

V gene TRBV30 combines with J gene TRBJ2-1; 11 nucleotides align to TRBD2. This CDR3 has 14 residues. Trimming took 4 bases from V and 4 from J; bases not matched to a gene: 3. Germline CDR1 is GTSNPN and CDR2 is SVGIG (reference sequence). The CDR3 loop reads CAWTSGGKYNEQFF. The CDR3 DNA reads TGTGCCTGGACTAGCGGGGGGAAATACAATGAGCAGTTCTTC.

The CDR3 DNA sequence: TGCGCCAGCAGCCAAGAACCCGGGAGCACTGGCTACACCTTC. It translates to CASSQEPGSTGYTF. The rearrangement joins TRBV4-1 to TRBJ1-2; D not certain. Germline V gene sequence: CDR1 MGHRA, CDR2 YSYEKL. The CDR3 runs 14 residues. Trimming took off 0 bases at V and 7 bases at J, with 12 bases between the two ends.

This clone has a single count. The chain has TRBV9 and TRBJ2-1, with a weak D call TRBD1 (5 bases). Looked up from germline, CDR1 is SGDLS and CDR2 is YYNGEE. The CDR3 is 14 residues long. Deletions cut 1 base from V and 4 bases from J, with 9 bases between. CDR3: CASSVSQGYNEQFF. DNA for the CDR3: TGTGCCAGCAGCGTATCGCAGGGATACAATGAGCAGTTCTTC.